This is a list of T cell receptor beta chains from one sample in a study of molecular identifiers for immune sequencing clone quantification. TCRdb fed the PCR reads into MiXCR, producing one record per CDR3 protein. The sample carries more than 300,000 distinct CDR3 sequences, 20% to 25% recorded once. The sequenced material came from naive CD8+ T cells from blood, with Jurkat cell RNA spiked in. The receptors were gathered from a human donor in good health. Some libraries in this study had Jurkat cell RNA spiked in. CDR3s include the opening cysteine and the closing phenylalanine or tryptophan. A D gene is named only where the DNA matches it firmly. A row's size may be missing; if present it is once, few, many or a size class.

v_gene,j_gene,abundance,d_gene,CDR3nt,CDR3aa
TRBV20-1,TRBJ1-1,many,-,TGCAGTGCTCGTGACAGGAACACTGAAGCTTTCTTT,CSARDRNTEAFF
TRBV19,TRBJ1-1,many,TRBD1,TGTGCCAGTAGGATAACAGGGGGCGGATACACTGAAGCTTTCTTT,CASRITGGGYTEAFF
TRBV19,TRBJ2-2,few,-,TGTGCCAGTAGTAAACCGAACACCGGGGAGCTGTTTTTT,CASSKPNTGELFF
TRBV6-2/TRBV6-3,TRBJ2-7,many,TRBD1,TGTGCCAGCAGACCGGGACAGATGACCTACGAGCAGTACTTC,CASRPGQMTYEQYF
TRBV13,TRBJ2-3,-,TRBD2,TGTGCCAGCAACATACTCGCCGGGACTAGCAAAACAGATACGCAGTATTTT,CASNILAGTSKTDTQYF
TRBV5-6,TRBJ2-7,many,TRBD2,TGTGCCAGCAGCGCGGGAGGGTTTGGCGAGCAGTACTTC,CASSAGGFGEQYF
TRBV6-2/TRBV6-3,TRBJ2-7,many,-,TGTGCCAGCACCGTCGGAACTTGGCCACCCCACTCCTACGAGCAGTACTTC,CASTVGTWPPHSYEQYF
TRBV6-5,TRBJ2-5,many,TRBD2,TGTGCCAGCAGCACTACCTTTGGGCGGGGGGGCGCTCAAGAGACCCAGTACTTC,CASSTTFGRGGAQETQYF
TRBV11-1,TRBJ2-7,-,TRBD1,TGTGCCAGCAGCTTAGCGGGACAGCGGAAAACTGACTTATACGAGCAGTACTTC,CASSLAGQRKTDLYEQYF
TRBV7-2,TRBJ2-3,many,TRBD2,TGTGCCAGCAGCTTTGGGACTACGAACACAGATACGCAGTATTTT,CASSFGTTNTDTQYF
TRBV16,TRBJ2-7,-,-,TGTGCCAGCAGCCAATCGGGGCTGATCTACGAGCAGTACTTC,CASSQSGLIYEQYF
TRBV11-2,TRBJ2-5,many,-,TGTGCCAGCAGCCCGGACTTCCAAGAGACCCAGTACTTC,CASSPDFQETQYF
TRBV28,TRBJ2-1,many,-,TGTGCCAGCAGTTTTAGGGGGGCACGGGACAATGAGCAGTTCTTC,CASSFRGARDNEQFF
TRBV7-8,TRBJ1-5,many,-,TGTGCCAGCAGCTTAGCAGGGTGGGGAAATAGCAATCAGCCCCAGCATTTT,CASSLAGWGNSNQPQHF
TRBV2,TRBJ2-1,many,TRBD1,TGTGCCAGTCTGGGGACAGGGCAGAGGGATGAGCAGTTCTTC,CASLGTGQRDEQFF
TRBV27,TRBJ1-2,many,-,TGTGCCAGCAGTTTACTAGGAGGGGGGCTTAACTATGGCTACACCTTC,CASSLLGGGLNYGYTF
TRBV7-9,TRBJ2-4,many,TRBD1,TGTGCCAGCAGCGGACAGGGGGCACCCTCCACCCGGGACATTCAGTACTTC,CASSGQGAPSTRDIQYF
TRBV7-8,TRBJ2-6,many,-,TGTGCCAGCAGCGATCTGGCCGGGGCCAACGTCCTGACTTTC,CASSDLAGANVLTF
TRBV7-8,TRBJ2-7,-,-,TGTGCCCCCAGCCCGGGCCCCCCCTACGAGCAGTACTTC,CAPSPGPPYEQYF
TRBV28,TRBJ2-1,-,TRBD1,TGTGCCAGCAGTTTGTTAGACAGGGGGAACCTTGAGCAGTTCTTC,CASSLLDRGNLEQFF
TRBV9,TRBJ2-2,many,TRBD2,TGTGCCAGCAGCCCTAGGACTAGGGCCCTCCCCGGGGAGCTGTTTTTT,CASSPRTRALPGELFF
TRBV12-3/TRBV12-4,TRBJ1-2,many,-,TGTGCCAGCAGTTTAAAAGGCTACACCTTC,CASSLKGYTF
TRBV10-3,TRBJ1-5,-,-,TGTGCCATCAGTGAGCCCAATGGGGGACCCGATCAGCCCCAGCATTTT,CAISEPNGGPDQPQHF
TRBV5-1,TRBJ2-7,many,-,TGCGCCAGCAGCTTGGGGGACGACTACGAGCAGTACTTC,CASSLGDDYEQYF
TRBV10-3,TRBJ2-7,many,TRBD2,TGTGCCATCAGTATCACCGGGACTAGCGACGAGCAGTACTTC,CAISITGTSDEQYF
TRBV3-1,TRBJ2-7,many,TRBD1,TGTGCCAGCAGCCAAGCCCCAGGACAGGGGGCAGAGGAGCAGTACTTC,CASSQAPGQGAEEQYF
TRBV13,TRBJ2-1,once,TRBD2,TGTGCCAGCAGCTCACTAGCGGGAGGGCCCAGAAATGAGCAGTTCTTC,CASSSLAGGPRNEQFF
TRBV6-5,TRBJ2-7,many,-,TGTGCCAGCAGTTACGGAAGAGAGCAGTACTTC,CASSYGREQYF